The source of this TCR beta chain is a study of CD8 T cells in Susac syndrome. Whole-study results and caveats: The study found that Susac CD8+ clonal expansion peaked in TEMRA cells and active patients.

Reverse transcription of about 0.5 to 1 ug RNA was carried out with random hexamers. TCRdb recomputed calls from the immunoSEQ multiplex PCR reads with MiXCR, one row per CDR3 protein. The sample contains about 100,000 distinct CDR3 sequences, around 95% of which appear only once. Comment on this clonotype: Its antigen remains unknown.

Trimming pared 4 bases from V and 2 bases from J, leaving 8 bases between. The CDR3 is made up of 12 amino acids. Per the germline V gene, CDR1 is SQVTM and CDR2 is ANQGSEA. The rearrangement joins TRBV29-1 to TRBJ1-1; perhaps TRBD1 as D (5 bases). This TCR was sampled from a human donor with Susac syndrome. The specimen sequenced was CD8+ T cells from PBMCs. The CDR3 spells CSVGWDNTEAFF. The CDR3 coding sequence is TGCAGCGTTGGCTGGGACAACACTGAAGCTTTCTTT.